This T cell receptor (beta chain) was observed in a study of cytomegalovirus exposure and HLA in healthy donors. Trimming cost V 4 bases and J 2 bases, with 9 bases left between them. CDR1 is SGHNT, CDR2 YYREEE, per germline (reference sequence). CDR3 length: 13 amino acids. Clones were sequenced by immunoSEQ multiplex PCR, and TCRdb holds only the in-frame ones, with some missing. The sample yields about 120,000 clones, about 90% seen once. This chain joins TRBV5-4 and TRBJ2-5, with a tentative D call TRBD1 (6 bases). This TCR was sampled from a woman aged 18-29 years in good health and CMV-seronegative. Sequenced: PBMCs. The CDR3 DNA reads as TGTGCCAGCAGCATTGGACAGCAAGAGACCCAGTACTTC. Translating it yields CASSIGQQETQYF.